The entry below describes one TCR beta chain. The sample holds other DNA sequences that translate to the same CDR3. This record comes from a study of blood T cell repertoires in COVID-19. The wider study: The United States, Italy and Spain supplied acute and convalescent COVID-19 samples.

Per the original data handling: It was from reference gene primer amplification that nucleated cell counts were estimated. Repertoires were generated with immunoSEQ multiplex PCR, while TCRdb's copy carries only in-frame clones and drops some. V and J calls and clone size are those listed in that table; D and trimming were worked out from the DNA. The sample shows a few hundred thousand clones, roughly nine tenths of them seen only once. The TCR originated in a human donor in a cohort exposed to, infected with or recovered from COVID-19 (not recorded which). The donor label of this sample is uncertain. The specimen sequenced was PBMCs or T cells enriched from blood (not recorded which).

DNA for the CDR3: TGTGCCAGCAGTTACTCCAGGGGGGGCACAGATACGCAGTATTTT. Translation: CASSYSRGGTDTQYF. The chain carries TRBV6-5 and TRBJ2-3, with TRBD1 as a possible D gene (7 bases). Trimming removed 0 bases from V and 1 base from J, with 8 bases in between. The germline gives CDR1 MNHEY, CDR2 SVGAGI. The CDR3 is 15 amino acids.